Below are 28 T cell receptor beta chains sequenced from a single sample in a study of graft-versus-host responses after intestinal transplantation. Here immunoSEQ multiplex PCR was the method, and the copy in TCRdb shows in-frame clones only, minus some. The table has approximately 24,000 clones, around 94% seen once. Sequences were derived from PBMCs, sampled nearly 31 days after intestinal transplant. The receptors derive from a human patient who received an intestinal transplant, so some T cells may come from the graft donor.

V is TRBV4-3 and J is TRBJ2-7; TRBD2 aligns across 11 bases. With V trimmed by 8 bases and J by 3 bases, 6 bases remained unmatched. This CDR3 has 14 residues. CDR1 is LGHNA, CDR2 YSLEER, per germline. CDR3 residues: CASAPGLAGYEQYF. CDR3 sequence (DNA): TGCGCCAGCGCCCCCGGACTAGCGGGCTACGAGCAGTACTTC.

The chain links TRBV19 to TRBJ1-1; 7 bases line up with TRBD1. The V segment lost 7 bases and the J segment 0 bases; nucleotides outside the gene matches: 11. Germline V gives CDR1 LNHDA, CDR2 SQIVND (reference sequence). This CDR3 contains 16 residues. The chain's CDR3 is CASKEARGYLNTEAFF. The DNA of the CDR3 is TGTGCCAGTAAGGAGGCCAGGGGGTACCTGAACACTGAAGCTTTCTTT. The variable domain in full, completed from reference TRBV19 and TRBJ1-1, reads DGGITQSPKYLFRKEGQNVTLSCEQNLNHDAMYWYRQDPGQGLRLIYYSQIVNDFQKGDIAEGYSVSREKKESFPLTVTSAQKNPTAFYLCASKEARGYLNTEAFFGQGTRLTVV.

The rearrangement uses TRBV1 and TRBJ2-6. TRBV1 is noted as a pseudogene. The length of the CDR3 is 18 residues. CDR3 DNA sequence: TGCACCAGCAGGAACTTTTGTTTGTGCACAAGTCGGGCCAACGTCCTGACTTTC. This sequence encodes CTSRNFCLCTSRANVLTF.

The CDR3 DNA follows: TGTGCCAGCAGCTTAGTACAGGGAAGCGAGCAGTACTTC. Amino acids: CASSLVQGSEQYF. V usage is TRBV11-3 and J usage is TRBJ2-5; possible D gene TRBD1, 6 bases. The DNA end is a closer match to TRBJ2-7, so the J assignment may be wrong. The length of the CDR3 is 13 residues. The V gene's germline CDR1 is SGHNT and CDR2 YENEEA.

V and J are TRBV29-1 and TRBJ1-4; 9 bases map to TRBD1. Germline CDR1 and CDR2: SQVTM and ANQGSEA. There are 13 residues in the CDR3. The ends lost 8 bases at V and 6 bases at J; junction bases unmatched: 7. Written as DNA, the CDR3 is TGCAGCTTCACCGGGACAGGGCATGAAAAACTGTTTTTT. Its protein product is CSFTGTGHEKLFF. Using reference TRBV29-1 and TRBJ1-4 for the parts outside the CDR3, the full variable domain is SAVISQKPSRDICQRGTSLTIQCQVDSQVTMMFWYRQQPGQSLTLIATANQGSEATYESGFVIDKFPISRPNLTFSTLTVSNMSPEDSSIYLCSFTGTGHEKLFFGSGTQLSVL.

V gene TRBV9 combines with J gene TRBJ2-2; D possibly corresponds to TRBD2 (5 bases). V shed 2 bases and J shed 7 bases, with 15 bases lying between them. The germline gives CDR1 SGDLS, CDR2 YYNGEE. This CDR3 comprises 15 residues. DNA for the CDR3: TGTGCCAGCAGCGTGGGCGGCCCGGGGAGCGGGGAGCTGTTTTTT. Residues: CASSVGGPGSGELFF.

The chain links TRBV2 to TRBJ2-5; no clear D gene. The assigned J gene may be wrong: the sequence end matches TRBJ2-7 better. This CDR3 comprises 13 residues. CDR1 is SNHLY, CDR2 FYNNEI, per germline. CDR3 protein: CASSELTPDEQYF. The CDR3 region has the DNA TGTGCCAGCAGTGAGTTGACCCCAGACGAGCAGTACTTC.

This clone has only one observation. The chain recombines TRBV6-5 with TRBJ1-5; D not certain. This CDR3 comprises 14 residues. V was shortened by 0 bases and J by 6 bases, with 9 bases between the two germline ends. CDR1 and CDR2 from the germline V gene are MNHEY and SVGAGI. In DNA form, the CDR3 reads TGTGCCAGCAGTTACTCGAGTCTGGTTCAGCCCCAGCATTTT. This translates into CASSYSSLVQPQHF.

This chain links TRBV11-2 with TRBJ1-2; 7 bases align to TRBD1. Germline values: CDR1 SGHAT, CDR2 FQNNGV. After removal of 1 base from V and 4 bases from J, the junction contained 3 bases not matched to a gene. The CDR3 contains 14 residues. Written as DNA, the CDR3 is TGTGCCAGCAGCTTAGCGCCAGGGGGCTATGGCTACACCTTC. Residues: CASSLAPGGYGYTF.

This clone was recorded a few times. J is TRBJ2-5 and V is TRBV5-1; D is possibly TRBD1 (6 bases). V was pared by 0 bases and J by 8 bases, with 17 bases between. The germline V gene has CDR1 SGHRS and CDR2 YFSETQ. The CDR3 totals 15 residues. CDR3 region: CASSLGGLPGNTQYF. The CDR3 DNA is TGCGCCAGCAGCTTGGGGGGGCTCCCGGGGAATACCCAGTACTTC.

The V call is TRBV18, the J call TRBJ1-2; tentative D call: TRBD1 (6 bases). V was trimmed by 0 bases and J by 4 bases, leaving 12 bases between them. The germline CDR1 and CDR2 sequences are KGHSH and LQKENI. CDR3 size: 15 residues. The CDR3 nucleotides are TGTGCCAGCTCACCACCGGGACAACGCTCCTATGGCTACACCTTC. This codes for CASSPPGQRSYGYTF.

This rearrangement joins TRBV2 to TRBJ2-7; D is undetermined. V dropped 7 bases and J dropped 3 bases, with 13 bases sitting between them. CDR1 SNHLY and CDR2 FYNNEI come from the germline V gene. The CDR3 is 13 amino acids. The CDR3 loop reads CASTAADYYEQYF. The CDR3 DNA sequence: TGTGCCAGCACCGCCGCGGATTACTACGAGCAGTACTTC.

The rearrangement joins TRBV6-5 to TRBJ1-1, with D possibly being TRBD1 (6 bases). Deletions cut 0 bases from V and 0 bases from J, with 8 bases between. The length of the CDR3 is 15 residues. Germline CDR1 is MNHEY and CDR2 is SVGAGI. This chain's CDR3 is CASSYSAGVNTEAFF. The CDR3 coding sequence is TGTGCCAGCAGTTACTCGGCAGGGGTGAACACTGAAGCTTTCTTT.

The chain carries TRBV5-5 and TRBJ2-5; D is possibly TRBD1 or TRBD2 (5 bases each). Looked up from germline, CDR1 is SGHKS and CDR2 is YYEKEE (reference sequence). The V end was cut by 0 bases, the J end by 4 bases, with 16 bases between. CDR3 length: 16 amino acids. Here the CDR3 DNA reads TGTGCCAGCAGCTTGGTTTCACCTCGGGGCTCAGAGACCCAGTACTTC. Amino acids: CASSLVSPRGSETQYF.

The chain has TRBV2 and TRBJ1-2; D is undetermined. Germline CDR1 is SNHLY and CDR2 is FYNNEI. The V end was cut by 2 bases, the J end by 5 bases, with 3 bases between. The CDR3 runs 11 residues. DNA of the CDR3: TGTGCCAGCAGTGAACAGTATGGCTACACCTTC. This gives the protein CASSEQYGYTF.

This clone has only one observation. DNA for the CDR3: TGTGCCAGCAGCGAACCGGGACAGGGTTCCAATGAGCAGTTCTTC. Its translation: CASSEPGQGSNEQFF. The J gene is TRBJ2-1, the V gene TRBV7-9; TRBD1 aligns across 9 bases. CDR3 length: 15 residues. Germline values: CDR1 SEHNR, CDR2 FQNEAQ (reference sequence). With 5 bases clipped from V and 6 bases from J, the junction kept 8 bases outside the gene matches.

The chain carries TRBV10-2 and TRBJ1-2; D unresolved. Looked up from germline, CDR1 is WSHSY and CDR2 is SAAADI. V was clipped by 10 bases and J by 6 bases, with 12 bases between them. This CDR3 spans 11 amino acids. CDR3 in amino acids: CAMLGPHGYTF. As DNA, the CDR3 is TGCGCCATGCTCGGGCCCCATGGCTACACCTTC.

This chain links TRBV6-6 with TRBJ2-7; 8 bases align to TRBD2. The CDR3 length is 15 residues. J lost 5 bases, V lost 6 bases, and 12 bases had no gene match. CDR1 MNHNY and CDR2 SVGAGI come from the germline V gene (reference sequence). DNA for the CDR3: TGTGCCAGCAGGGAGGAGCGGGAGTCTATCCACGAGCAGTACTTC. Protein product: CASREERESIHEQYF.

The J gene is TRBJ1-4, the V gene TRBV7-2; tentative D call: TRBD1 (5 bases). The CDR3 is 13 residues long. V dropped 6 bases and J dropped 8 bases, with 13 bases sitting between them. Per germline, CDR1 SGHTA and CDR2 FQGNSA. CDR3: CASRRKGSEKLFF. CDR3 nucleotides: TGTGCCAGCAGGCGTAAGGGGAGCGAAAAACTGTTTTTT. The whole variable domain, filled in from reference TRBV7-2 and TRBJ1-4, reads GAGVSQSPSNKVTEKGKDVELRCDPISGHTALYWYRQSLGQGLEFLIYFQGNSAPDKSGLPSDRFSAERTGGSVSTLTIQRTQQEDSAVYLCASRRKGSEKLFFGSGTQLSVL.

This sequence joins TRBV23-1 and TRBJ1-1; D remains ambiguous. TRBV23-1 is annotated as an ORF whose role is uncertain. The CDR3 has 15 residues. Trimming took 6 bases from V and 3 from J, leaving 17 bases between them. The CDR3 region has the DNA TGCGCCAGCAGCCCCCCCCGGGGAGAGTACACTGAAGCTTTCTTT. It codes for CASSPPRGEYTEAFF.

The rearrangement joins TRBV7-8 to TRBJ2-1; D perhaps matches TRBD1 (6 bases). Germline CDR1 is SGHVS and CDR2 is FQNEAQ. V lost 2 bases to trimming and J lost 0 bases, with 11 bases between them. This CDR3 is 16 amino acids long. The CDR3 sequence is CASSLLGQYSYNEQFF. For the CDR3, the DNA is TGTGCCAGCAGCTTACTTGGACAGTACTCCTACAATGAGCAGTTCTTC.

The rearrangement links TRBV7-6 to TRBJ1-4; no clear D. Between the trimmed V and J ends, which lost 5 bases and 4 bases, there was a span of 14 bases. CDR1 is SGHVS, CDR2 FNYEAQ, per germline. This CDR3 comprises 15 residues. This CDR3 reads CASSPLQAGNEKLFF. DNA for the CDR3: TGTGCCAGCAGCCCCCTCCAGGCGGGTAATGAAAAACTGTTTTTT.

This chain's CDR3 is CASSIDQGRSGAFF. The CDR3 coding sequence is TGTGCCAGTAGTATAGATCAAGGGAGGAGCGGAGCTTTCTTT. The rearrangement links TRBV19 to TRBJ1-1; D not resolved. The CDR3 contains 14 residues. Germline V gene sequence: CDR1 LNHDA, CDR2 SQIVND (reference sequence). Trimming took 0 bases from V and 10 from J, leaving 15 bases between them.

J is TRBJ2-1 and V is TRBV27; possibly TRBD2 for D (6 bases). Germline-derived CDR1 and CDR2 are MNHEY and SMNVEV (reference sequence). The CDR3 has 15 residues. Trimming cost V 0 bases and J 6 bases, with 12 bases left between them. Written as DNA, the CDR3 is TGTGCCAGCAGTTTATCTCGGGAGCCAGGCAATGAGCAGTTCTTC. This translates into CASSLSREPGNEQFF.

V gene TRBV10-3 combines with J gene TRBJ2-1; 14 positions agree with TRBD2. CDR1 ENHRY and CDR2 SYGVKD come from the germline V gene. The ends lost 0 bases at V and 10 bases at J; junction bases unmatched: 5. The CDR3 extends over 16 amino acids. The CDR3 loop reads CAISESGLAGVNEQFF. DNA of the CDR3: TGTGCCATCAGTGAGTCGGGACTAGCGGGAGTAAACGAGCAGTTCTTC.

The CDR3: CASSPAPVGTEAFF. The CDR3 DNA reads TGTGCCAGCAGCCCAGCGCCGGTGGGCACTGAAGCTTTCTTT. The chain combines TRBV9 with TRBJ1-1; D uncertain. The V gene lost 4 bases and the J gene lost 4 bases, with 14 bases spanning the gap. Germline assignment: CDR1 SGDLS and CDR2 YYNGEE. This CDR3 region has 14 residues.

This clone was detected once. In DNA, the CDR3 is TGCGCCAGCAGCCAGCAAGGTACAGGCAATGAGCAGTTCTTC. Its protein product is CASSQQGTGNEQFF. This chain joins TRBV4-1 and TRBJ2-1; weak D call: TRBD1 (5 bases). CDR3 length: 14 amino acids. The V gene's germline CDR1 is MGHRA and CDR2 YSYEKL. V dropped 3 bases and J dropped 6 bases, with 12 bases sitting between them.

The chain employs TRBV19 and TRBJ1-1; TRBD1 might be the D (5 bases). CDR3 length: 14 amino acids. Germline CDR1 is LNHDA and CDR2 is SQIVND (reference sequence). Deletions cut 5 bases from V and 4 bases from J, with 14 bases between. CDR3: CASSARASGTEAFF. Here the CDR3 DNA reads TGTGCCAGTAGTGCCAGGGCATCAGGCACTGAAGCTTTCTTT.